The T cell receptor (beta chain) under discussion was sequenced for a study of cytomegalovirus exposure and HLA in healthy donors. Study-level results: A later analysis showed TCR association rates differing by HLA locus, peaking at DRB1 and lowest at HLA-C. Only CMV serostatus was available as immune exposure information.

Trimming took 0 bases from V and 7 from J; bases not matched to a gene: 5. Germline-derived CDR1 and CDR2 are MNHEY and SVGAGI. The CDR3 covers 15 residues. The PCR ran on 60 Vbeta and 13 Jbeta primers. Clones were read by immunoSEQ multiplex PCR, and TCRdb kept only the in-frame ones, dropping some. Here the sample table reports about 20,000 clones. The donors comprised healthy bone marrow donors. In regard to this clone: Its antigen is still unknown.

Specimen: PBMCs. The chain carries TRBV6-5 and TRBJ1-4, with 7 bases aligning to TRBD1. This receptor was obtained from a man aged 60 to 75 in good health and CMV-seropositive. DNA for the CDR3: TGTGCCAGCAGTTACTCGCGACAGGGTCGTGAAAAACTGTTTTTT. It translates to CASSYSRQGREKLFF.